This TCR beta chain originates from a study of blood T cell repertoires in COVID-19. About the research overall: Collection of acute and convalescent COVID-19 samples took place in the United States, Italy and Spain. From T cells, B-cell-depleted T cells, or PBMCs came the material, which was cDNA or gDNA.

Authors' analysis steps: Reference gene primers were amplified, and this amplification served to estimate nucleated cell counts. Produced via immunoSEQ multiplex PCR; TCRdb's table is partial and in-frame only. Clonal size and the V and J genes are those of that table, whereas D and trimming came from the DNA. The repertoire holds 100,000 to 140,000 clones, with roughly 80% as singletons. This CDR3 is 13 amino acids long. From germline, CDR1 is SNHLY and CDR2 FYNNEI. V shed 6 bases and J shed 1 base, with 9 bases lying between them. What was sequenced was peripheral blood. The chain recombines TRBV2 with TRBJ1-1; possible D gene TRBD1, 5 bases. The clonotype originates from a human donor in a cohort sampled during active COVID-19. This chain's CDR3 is CASRGLPNTEAFF. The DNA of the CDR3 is TGTGCCAGCAGGGGACTTCCGAACACTGAAGCTTTCTTT.